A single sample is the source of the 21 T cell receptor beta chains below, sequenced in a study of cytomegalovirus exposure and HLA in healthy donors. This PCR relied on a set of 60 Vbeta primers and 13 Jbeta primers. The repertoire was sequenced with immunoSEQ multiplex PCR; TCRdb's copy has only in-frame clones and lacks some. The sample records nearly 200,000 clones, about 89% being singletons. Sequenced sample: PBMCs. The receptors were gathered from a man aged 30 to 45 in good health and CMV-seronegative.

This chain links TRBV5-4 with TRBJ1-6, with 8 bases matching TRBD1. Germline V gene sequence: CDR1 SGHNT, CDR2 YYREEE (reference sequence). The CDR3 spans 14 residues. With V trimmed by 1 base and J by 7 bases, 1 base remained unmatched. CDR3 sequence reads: CASSLTGGNSPLHF. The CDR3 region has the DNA TGTGCCAGCAGCTTGACAGGGGGAAATTCACCCCTCCACTTT.

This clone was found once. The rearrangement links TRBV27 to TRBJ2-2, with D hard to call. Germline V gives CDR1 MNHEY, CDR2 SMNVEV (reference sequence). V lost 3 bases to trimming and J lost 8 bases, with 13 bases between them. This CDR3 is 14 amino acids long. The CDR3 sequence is CASSFRRVRGELFF. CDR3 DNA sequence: TGTGCCAGCAGTTTCCGTAGAGTGAGAGGGGAGCTGTTTTTT.

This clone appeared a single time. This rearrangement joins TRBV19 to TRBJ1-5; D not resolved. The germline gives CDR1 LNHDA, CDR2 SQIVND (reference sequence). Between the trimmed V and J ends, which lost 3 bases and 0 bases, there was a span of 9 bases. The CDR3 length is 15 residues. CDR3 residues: CASSIPGYSNQPQHF. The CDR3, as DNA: TGTGCCAGTAGTATTCCGGGGTATAGCAATCAGCCCCAGCATTTT.

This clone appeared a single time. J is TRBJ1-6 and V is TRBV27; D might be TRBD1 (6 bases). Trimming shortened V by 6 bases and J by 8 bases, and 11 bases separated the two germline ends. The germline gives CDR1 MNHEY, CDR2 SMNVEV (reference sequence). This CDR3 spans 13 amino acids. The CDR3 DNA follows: TGTGCCAGCAGGGGTTCAGGGGATTCACCCCTCCACTTT. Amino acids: CASRGSGDSPLHF.

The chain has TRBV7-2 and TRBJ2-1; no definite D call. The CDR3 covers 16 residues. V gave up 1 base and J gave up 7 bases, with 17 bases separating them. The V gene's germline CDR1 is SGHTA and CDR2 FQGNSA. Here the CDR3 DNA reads TGTGCCAGCAGCTTAGTCACCCCGAGAGGAGCGAATGAGCAGTTCTTC. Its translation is CASSLVTPRGANEQFF.

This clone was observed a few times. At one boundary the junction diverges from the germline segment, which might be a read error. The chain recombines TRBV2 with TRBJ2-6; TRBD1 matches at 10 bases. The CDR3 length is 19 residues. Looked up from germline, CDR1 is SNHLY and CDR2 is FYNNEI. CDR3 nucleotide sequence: TGTGCCAGCACTCCGGGCCGGGGTGACAGGGGGCCTGGGGCCAACGGCCTGACTTTC. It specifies CASTPGRGDRGPGANGLTF.

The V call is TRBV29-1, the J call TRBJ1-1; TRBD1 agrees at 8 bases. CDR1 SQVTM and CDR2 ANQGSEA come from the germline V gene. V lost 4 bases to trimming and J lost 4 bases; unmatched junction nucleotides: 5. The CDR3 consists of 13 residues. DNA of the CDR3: TGCAGCGTTGTCAGGGGGCCGGTCACTGAAGCTTTCTTT. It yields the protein CSVVRGPVTEAFF.

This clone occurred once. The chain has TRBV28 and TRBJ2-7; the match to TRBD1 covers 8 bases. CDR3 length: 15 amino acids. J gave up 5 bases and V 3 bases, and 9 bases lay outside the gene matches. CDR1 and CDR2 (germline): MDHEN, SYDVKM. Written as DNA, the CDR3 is TGTGCCAGCAGTTTTGATCAGGGGGCGCGGGACGAGCAGTACTTC. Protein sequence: CASSFDQGARDEQYF.

CDR3 DNA sequence: TGCGCCAGCAGCTTCACTCAACCGACAAGCTACAATGAGCAGTTCTTC. It is translated as CASSFTQPTSYNEQFF. The chain employs TRBV5-1 and TRBJ2-1; D remains unclear. V shed 2 bases and J shed 3 bases, with 15 bases lying between them. The germline CDR1 and CDR2 sequences are SGHRS and YFSETQ. This CDR3 is built from 16 residues.

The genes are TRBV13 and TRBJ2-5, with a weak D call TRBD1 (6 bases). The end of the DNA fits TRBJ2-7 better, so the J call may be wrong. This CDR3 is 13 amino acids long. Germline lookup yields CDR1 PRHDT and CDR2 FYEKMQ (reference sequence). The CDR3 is CASSQGPSYEQYF. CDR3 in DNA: TGTGCCAGCAGCCAGGGGCCATCCTACGAGCAGTACTTC.

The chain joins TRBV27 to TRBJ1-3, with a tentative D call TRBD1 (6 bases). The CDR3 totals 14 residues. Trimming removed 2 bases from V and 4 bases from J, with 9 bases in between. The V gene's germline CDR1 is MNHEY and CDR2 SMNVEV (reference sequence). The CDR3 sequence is CASSLKGTGNTIYF. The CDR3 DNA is TGTGCCAGCAGTTTAAAGGGGACAGGAAACACCATATATTTT.

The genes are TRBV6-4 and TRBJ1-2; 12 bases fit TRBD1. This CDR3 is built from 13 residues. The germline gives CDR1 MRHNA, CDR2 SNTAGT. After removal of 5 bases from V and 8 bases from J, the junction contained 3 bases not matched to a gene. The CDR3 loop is CASSRDRGQGYTF. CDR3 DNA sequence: TGTGCCAGCAGTAGGGACAGGGGGCAAGGCTACACCTTC.

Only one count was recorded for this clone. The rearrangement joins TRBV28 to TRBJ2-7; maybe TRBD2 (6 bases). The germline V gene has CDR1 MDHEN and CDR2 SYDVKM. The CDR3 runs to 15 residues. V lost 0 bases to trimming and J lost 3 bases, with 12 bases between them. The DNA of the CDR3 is TGTGCCAGCAGTTTATGGAGGATGACTAGCTACGAGCAGTACTTC. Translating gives CASSLWRMTSYEQYF.

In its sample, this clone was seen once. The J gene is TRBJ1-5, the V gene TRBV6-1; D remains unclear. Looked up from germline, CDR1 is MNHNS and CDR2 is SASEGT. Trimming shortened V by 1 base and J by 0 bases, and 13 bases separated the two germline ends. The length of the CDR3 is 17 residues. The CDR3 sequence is CASSEEFRRISNQPQHF. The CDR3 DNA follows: TGTGCCAGCAGTGAAGAATTCCGGCGGATTAGCAATCAGCCCCAGCATTTT.

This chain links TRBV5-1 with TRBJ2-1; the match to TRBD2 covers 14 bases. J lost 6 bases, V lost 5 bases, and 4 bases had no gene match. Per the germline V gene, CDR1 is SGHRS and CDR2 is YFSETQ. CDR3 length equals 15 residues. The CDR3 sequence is CASRLGLAGGNEQFF. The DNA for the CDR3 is TGCGCCAGCAGACTAGGACTAGCGGGAGGCAATGAGCAGTTCTTC.

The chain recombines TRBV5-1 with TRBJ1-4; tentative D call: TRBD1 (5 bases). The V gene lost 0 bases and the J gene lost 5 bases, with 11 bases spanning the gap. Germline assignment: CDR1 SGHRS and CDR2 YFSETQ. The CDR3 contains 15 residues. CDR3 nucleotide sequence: TGCGCCAGCAGCTTGGGAGCGGGGGGGAATGAAAAACTGTTTTTT. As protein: CASSLGAGGNEKLFF.

The CDR3 nucleotides read TGTGCCAGCAGCAACTCAGGGGGCCTAGCTCCCTACGAGCAGTACTTC. Translation: CASSNSGGLAPYEQYF. The rearrangement uses TRBV21-1 and TRBJ2-7; TRBD1 was called by the table and not checked on the DNA. TRBV21-1 is listed as a pseudogene. The CDR3 spans 16 residues.

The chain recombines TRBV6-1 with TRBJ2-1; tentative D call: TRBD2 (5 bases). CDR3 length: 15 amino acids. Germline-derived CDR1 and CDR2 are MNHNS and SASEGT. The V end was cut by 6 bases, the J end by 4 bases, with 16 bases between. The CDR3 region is CASSLDGVPYNEQFF. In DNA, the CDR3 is TGTGCCAGCAGCTTGGACGGGGTACCTTACAATGAGCAGTTCTTC.

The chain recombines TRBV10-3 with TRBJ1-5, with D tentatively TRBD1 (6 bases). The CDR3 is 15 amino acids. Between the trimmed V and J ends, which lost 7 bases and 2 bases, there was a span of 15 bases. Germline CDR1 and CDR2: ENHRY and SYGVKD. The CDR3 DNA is TGTGCCATCAAATCGGGGGGCAGCGGCAATCAGCCCCAGCATTTT. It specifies CAIKSGGSGNQPQHF.

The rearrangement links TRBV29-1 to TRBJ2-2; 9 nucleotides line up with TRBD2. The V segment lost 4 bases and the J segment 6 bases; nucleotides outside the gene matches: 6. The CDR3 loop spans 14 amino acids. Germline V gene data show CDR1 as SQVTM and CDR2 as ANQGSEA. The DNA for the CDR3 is TGCAGCGTTGTAAGCGGGAGGACCGCCGGGGAGCTGTTTTTT. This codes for CSVVSGRTAGELFF.

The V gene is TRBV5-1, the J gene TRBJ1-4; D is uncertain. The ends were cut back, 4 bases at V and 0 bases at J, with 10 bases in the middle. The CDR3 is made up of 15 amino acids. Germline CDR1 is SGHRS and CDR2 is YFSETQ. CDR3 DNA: TGCGCCAGCAGCGACACAGCTGCAACTAATGAAAAACTGTTTTTT. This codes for CASSDTAATNEKLFF.